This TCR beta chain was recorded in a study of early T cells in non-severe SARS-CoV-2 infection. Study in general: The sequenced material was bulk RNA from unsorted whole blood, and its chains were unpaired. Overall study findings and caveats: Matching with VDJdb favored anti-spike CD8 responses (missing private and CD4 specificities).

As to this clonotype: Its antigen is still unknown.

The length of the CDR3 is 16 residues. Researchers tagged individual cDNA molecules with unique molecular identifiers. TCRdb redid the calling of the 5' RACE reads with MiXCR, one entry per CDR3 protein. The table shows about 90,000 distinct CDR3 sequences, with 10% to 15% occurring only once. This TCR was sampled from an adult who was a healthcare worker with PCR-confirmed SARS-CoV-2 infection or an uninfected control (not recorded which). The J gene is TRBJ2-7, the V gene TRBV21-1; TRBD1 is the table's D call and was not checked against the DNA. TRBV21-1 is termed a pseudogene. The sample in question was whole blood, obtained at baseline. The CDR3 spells CARSKGSGTEAYEQYF. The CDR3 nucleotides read TGTGCCAGAAGCAAAGGGTCCGGGACCGAAGCCTACGAGCAGTACTTC.